This T cell receptor beta chain was sequenced in a study of tumor-infiltrating lymphocytes in primary liver carcinoma. Study in general: Productive TCRbeta reads per sample were roughly 3.5 to 7.5 million, not differing by tissue.

This CDR3 spans 12 amino acids. CDR1 and CDR2 (germline): SGHDN, FVKESK. On this clonotype itself: At one boundary the junction diverges from the germline segment, which might be a read error.

cDNA specific to TCR beta was made from around 530 ng of total RNA, with a constant-region primer employed for priming. Amplification in three nested multiplex PCR rounds with slightly modified ARM-PCR gave rise to TCR beta libraries. With TRBV1-TRBV30 forward primers and a C-beta reverse primer, the first two PCR rounds were run for approximately 10 cycles each. TCRdb reanalysed the multiplex PCR reads using MiXCR and keeps one entry per CDR3 protein. The table records about 180,000 distinct CDR3 sequences, 60% of them present only once. Unsorted whole blood yielded the blood RNA, and germline DNA was also extracted.

This sequence joins TRBV14 and TRBJ1-1; D gene unclear. The sample was peripheral blood. The TCR was taken from a man aged 40-49 years with primary liver carcinoma and hepatitis B virus infection. The CDR3 is CASSQDLAETFF. In DNA, the CDR3 is TGTGCCAGCAGCCAAGACCTGGCTGAAACTTTCTTT.